The sequence of this T cell receptor (beta chain) was determined in a study of cytomegalovirus exposure and HLA in healthy donors. General study results and limits: Several of the most significant clusters appeared, in a later analysis, to be linked to common viral pathogens. Most TCR sequences proved rare, with some public TCRs found in many donors. Fewer N-insertions (relative to the approximately 670-donor mean) were reportedly seen in an Asian-associated ancestry cluster in a later analysis. A prior analysis recorded that most TCR beta V segments were productive about 90% or about 30% of the time.

Comments on this clone: Its cognate antigen is unknown.

V lost 0 bases to trimming and J lost 11 bases; unmatched junction nucleotides: 14. The germline V gene encodes CDR1 MGHRA and CDR2 YSYEKL. The CDR3 has 18 residues. The PCR contained 60 Vbeta and 13 Jbeta primers. Profiled with immunoSEQ multiplex PCR; TCRdb holds only in-frame clones, not every one. In the table there are approximately 110,000 clones, about three quarters of which are singletons. Sequencing was carried out using PBMCs. The receptor was derived from a woman aged 55-70 years in good health and CMV-seropositive. V usage is TRBV4-1 and J usage is TRBJ2-5; TRBD2 agrees at 14 bases. The CDR3 nucleotides read TGCGCCAGCAGCCAAGATAGCATGGGACTAGCGGGAGCTAGTGAGCAGTACTTC. It yields the protein CASSQDSMGLAGASEQYF.